This T cell receptor (beta chain) comes out of a study of cytomegalovirus exposure and HLA in healthy donors. Study outcomes and limitations: Being productive about 87% or about 30% of the time was typical of most TCR beta V segments in an earlier analysis. A cluster of highly shared sequence variants was likely a sequencing artifact.

Germline CDR1 reads SNHLY; CDR2 reads FYNNEI. This CDR3 is 15 amino acids long. V lost 1 base, J lost 0 bases, and 8 bases lay in between. The PCR made use of 60 Vbeta and 13 Jbeta primers. Generated by immunoSEQ multiplex PCR, the TCRdb table keeps only in-frame clones and is missing some. The profile shows about 180,000 clones, approximately 82% of them singletons. A note on this clone: Its antigen is unknown. The same CDR3 also results from other DNA sequences found in this sample.

The V call is TRBV2, the J call TRBJ2-3, with a tentative D call TRBD2 (5 bases). The material sequenced was PBMCs. This clonotype was obtained from a woman aged 25 to 39 in good health and CMV-seronegative. The CDR3 nucleotides read TGTGCCAGCAGTGAAGGGCTAGCCAGCACAGATACGCAGTATTTT. Its translation: CASSEGLASTDTQYF.